This T cell receptor (beta chain) was sequenced for a study of immune characterization of retroperitoneal liposarcoma. This clonotype counts as medium-sized (0.01 to 0.1%). From germline, CDR1 is SEHNR and CDR2 FQNEAQ (reference sequence). The CDR3 contains 13 residues. The V gene lost 6 bases and the J gene lost 11 bases, with 19 bases spanning the gap. TCRdb re-called the PCR reads through MiXCR, storing one row per CDR3 protein. The sample includes around 1,000 distinct CDR3 sequences, around 20% of them seen just once. The sample taken for sequencing was tumor tissue. The clonotype was recovered from a male donor with retroperitoneal liposarcoma. This chain joins TRBV7-9 and TRBJ2-5; D not resolved. Here the CDR3 DNA reads TGTGCCAGCAGTCACGAACGGTCAAATGAGCAGTACTTC. Its translation: CASSHERSNEQYF.